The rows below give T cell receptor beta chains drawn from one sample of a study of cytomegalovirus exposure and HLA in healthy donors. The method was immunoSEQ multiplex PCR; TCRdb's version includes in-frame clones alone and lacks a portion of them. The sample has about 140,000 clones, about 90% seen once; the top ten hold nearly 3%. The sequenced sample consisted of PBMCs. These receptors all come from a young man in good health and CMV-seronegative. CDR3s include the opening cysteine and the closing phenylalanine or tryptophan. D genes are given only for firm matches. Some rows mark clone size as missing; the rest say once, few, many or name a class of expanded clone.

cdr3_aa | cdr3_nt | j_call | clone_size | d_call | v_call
CASSPRDYSGEQFF | TGTGCCAGCAGCCCGAGGGACTATTCAGGGGAGCAGTTCTTC | TRBJ2-1 | . | TRBD2 | TRBV9
CASSEASGGPDTQYF | TGTGCCAGCAGTGAGGCTAGCGGGGGCCCAGATACGCAGTATTTT | TRBJ2-3 | few | TRBD2 | TRBV6-1
CASSLDTSGTDTDTQYF | TGTGCCAGCTCACTGGATACTAGCGGGACCGACACAGATACGCAGTATTTT | TRBJ2-3 | once | TRBD2 | TRBV18
CASSSDRFGYF | TGTGCCAGCAGTTCCGACAGGTTTGGGTACTTC | TRBJ2-7 | once | . | TRBV28
CASSLVGVYGYTF | TGTGCCAGCAGCTTAGTAGGGGTCTATGGCTACACCTTC | TRBJ1-2 | few | . | TRBV7-2
CASSFVPTGGAYEQYF | TGTGCCAGCAGCTTTGTCCCGACAGGGGGGGCCTACGAGCAGTACTTC | TRBJ2-7 | few | TRBD1 | TRBV11-1
CASSQGRDRGPEKLFF | TGCGCCAGCAGCCAAGGAAGGGACAGGGGGCCTGAAAAACTGTTTTTT | TRBJ1-4 | . | TRBD1 | TRBV4-1
CASSSSYSGNTYEQYF | TGTGCCAGCAGTTCCTCCTATAGCGGGAACACCTACGAGCAGTACTTC | TRBJ2-7 | once | TRBD2 | TRBV6-6
CASRGGSSNTEAFF | TGCGCCAGCAGGGGAGGGTCGTCGAACACTGAAGCTTTCTTT | TRBJ1-1 | . | . | TRBV5-1
CSGTGYTGELFF | TGCAGCGGGACAGGATACACCGGGGAGCTGTTTTTT | TRBJ2-2 | . | TRBD1 | TRBV29-1
CASSPKVLGQGHGELFF | TGCGCCAGCAGCCCCAAGGTCCTGGGACAGGGTCACGGGGAGCTGTTTTTT | TRBJ2-2 | . | TRBD1 | TRBV5-1
CASSSANRYTEAFF | TGTGCCAGCAGCTCCGCGAATCGGTACACTGAAGCTTTCTTT | TRBJ1-1 | . | . | TRBV7-9
CASSETGAGANVLTF | TGTGCCAGCAGTGAAACAGGGGCCGGGGCCAACGTCCTGACTTTC | TRBJ2-6 | . | TRBD1 | TRBV2
CASSMPRDYSGKRSYNEQFF | TGTGCCAGTAGTATGCCCCGCGACTATAGCGGGAAACGGTCCTACAATGAGCAGTTCTTC | TRBJ2-1 | once | TRBD2 | TRBV19
CASSYNREWEQYF | TGTGCCAGCAGTTACAACAGGGAGTGGGAGCAGTACTTC | TRBJ2-7 | . | . | TRBV27
CASSEAEGGVETQYF | TGTGCCAGCAGTGAAGCGGAAGGGGGGGTCGAGACCCAGTACTTC | TRBJ2-5 | . | . | TRBV6-1
CASSSRTGGNEQFF | TGTGCCAGCAGCTCCCGGACAGGGGGCAATGAGCAGTTCTTC | TRBJ2-1 | . | TRBD1 | TRBV9
CASRQSVNTEAFF | TGCGCCAGCAGGCAGTCAGTGAACACTGAAGCTTTCTTT | TRBJ1-1 | . | . | TRBV5-1
CASSIARVGSYEQYF | TGTGCCAGTAGTATAGCCAGGGTGGGATCCTACGAGCAGTACTTC | TRBJ2-7 | . | . | TRBV19
CSVEQGAGGYTF | TGCAGCGTCGAACAGGGGGCGGGTGGCTACACCTTC | TRBJ1-2 | . | TRBD1 | TRBV29-1
CASSPTKESEAFF | TGTGCCAGCTCACCGACTAAGGAGTCTGAAGCTTTCTTT | TRBJ1-1 | . | . | TRBV18
CASGAAGQGHNEQFF | TGTGCCAGCGGGGCCGCGGGACAGGGGCACAATGAGCAGTTCTTC | TRBJ2-1 | few | TRBD1 | TRBV6-4
CASSPGQGAFIKLFF | TGTGCCAGCTCACCGGGACAGGGGGCATTCATCAAACTGTTTTTT | TRBJ1-4 | . | TRBD1 | TRBV18
CASSLVVTGEGGANVLTF | TGTGCCAGCAGCTTAGTTGTGACAGGGGAAGGAGGGGCCAACGTCCTGACTTTC | TRBJ2-6 | . | TRBD1 | TRBV7-2
CASSLTNDRVETQYF | TGTGCCAGCAGCTTAACGAATGACAGGGTGGAGACCCAGTACTTC | TRBJ2-5 | . | TRBD1 | TRBV6-6
CASSVWILNEAGGYTF | TGTGCCAGCAGTGTATGGATCCTGAATGAGGCGGGTGGCTACACCTTC | TRBJ1-2 | . | . | TRBV2
CASSWQQGALEQYF | TGTGCCAGCAGCTGGCAACAGGGGGCGCTTGAGCAGTACTTC | TRBJ2-7 | . | TRBD1 | TRBV5-5
CASTSSGGQPQHF | TGTGCCAGCACTAGCTCGGGAGGGCAGCCCCAGCATTTT | TRBJ1-5 | few | . | TRBV2
CSVTGNGYTF | TGCAGCGTTACGGGAAATGGCTACACCTTC | TRBJ1-2 | . | . | TRBV29-1
CASSPQGDYGYTF | TGTGCCAGCAGCCCACAGGGGGACTATGGCTACACCTTC | TRBJ1-2 | . | TRBD1 | TRBV5-4
CASSSAGLRSYNEQFF | TGCGCCAGCAGCTCGGCGGGACTGCGCTCCTACAATGAGCAGTTCTTC | TRBJ2-1 | . | . | TRBV5-1
CASSSENRVQQFSYNEQFF | TGTGCCAGCAGCTCAGAGAACAGGGTGCAGCAGTTCTCCTACAATGAGCAGTTCTTC | TRBJ2-1 | . | . | TRBV7-8
CASRTVLGGGTEAFF | TGTGCCAGCAGGACCGTTTTGGGGGGAGGAACTGAAGCTTTCTTT | TRBJ1-1 | . | . | TRBV27
CASSSLPNEQFF | TGTGCCAGCAGCTCCCTCCCCAATGAGCAGTTCTTC | TRBJ2-1 | . | . | TRBV5-6
CASSLDGQRHEQFF | TGTGCCAGCAGCTTAGACGGACAGAGGCATGAGCAGTTCTTC | TRBJ2-1 | . | . | TRBV7-6
CASSFREGLVGEQYF | TGTGCCAGCAGCTTCCGGGAGGGCCTTGTGGGGGAGCAGTACTTC | TRBJ2-7 | . | TRBD2 | TRBV5-4
CASSRSRRVSETQYF | TGTGCCAGTAGTCGGAGCCGGAGGGTTTCGGAGACCCAGTACTTC | TRBJ2-5 | . | . | TRBV19
CASSFGVPAFF | TGTGCCAGCAGTTTCGGTGTCCCGGCTTTCTTT | TRBJ1-1 | . | . | TRBV28
CASSPLTAGYSYEQYF | TGTGCCAGTAGCCCCCTGACTGCGGGATACTCCTACGAGCAGTACTTC | TRBJ2-7 | . | . | TRBV19
CASSIRDSYEQYF | TGTGCCAGTAGTATCCGGGACAGCTACGAGCAGTACTTC | TRBJ2-7 | . | TRBD1 | TRBV19
CASSLALGGTEAFF | TGTGCCAGCAGTTTAGCACTAGGGGGAACTGAAGCTTTCTTT | TRBJ1-1 | . | . | TRBV6-5
CASSFRTESYEQYF | TGTGCCAGCAGTTTCCGGACAGAATCCTACGAGCAGTACTTC | TRBJ2-7 | . | . | TRBV2
CASGRSYEQYF | TGTGCCAGCGGGAGATCCTACGAGCAGTACTTC | TRBJ2-7 | . | . | TRBV6-1
CASSPRGFIEQYF | TGTGCCAGCAGCCCCCGCGGTTTTATCGAGCAGTACTTC | TRBJ2-7 | . | . | TRBV7-6
CSVLARPNEQFF | TGCAGCGTTTTAGCACGTCCCAATGAGCAGTTCTTC | TRBJ2-1 | . | . | TRBV29-1
CAWSAPREWYEQYF | TGTGCCTGGAGTGCTCCTAGGGAGTGGTACGAGCAGTACTTC | TRBJ2-7 | . | . | TRBV30
CASSQVAGGYNEQFF | TGCGCCAGCAGCCAAGTGGCGGGGGGATACAATGAGCAGTTCTTC | TRBJ2-1 | once | TRBD2 | TRBV4-1
CASKTGPEAFF | TGTGCCAGCAAAACAGGGCCTGAAGCTTTCTTT | TRBJ1-1 | . | . | TRBV6-5
CASSPRTSFSNYGYTF | TGTGCCAGCAGCCCCAGGACAAGTTTTTCAAACTATGGCTACACCTTC | TRBJ1-2 | . | . | TRBV5-4
CASSFGNRGTSGYTF | TGTGCCAGCAGCTTTGGGAACAGGGGAACTAGTGGCTACACCTTC | TRBJ1-2 | . | TRBD1 | TRBV7-9
CASSVAGAAYNEQFF | TGTGCCAGCAGCGTCGCGGGAGCGGCCTACAATGAGCAGTTCTTC | TRBJ2-1 | . | TRBD2 | TRBV9
CASTQTRAGDTDTQYF | TGTGCCAGCACCCAAACCAGGGCCGGCGACACAGATACGCAGTATTTT | TRBJ2-3 | . | . | TRBV14
CASSDRASTDTQYF | TGTGCCAGCTCAGATAGAGCTAGCACAGATACGCAGTATTTT | TRBJ2-3 | . | . | TRBV18
CASGLAIYNEQFF | TGTGCCAGCGGACTAGCGATCTACAATGAGCAGTTCTTC | TRBJ2-1 | . | TRBD2 | TRBV5-6
CASSWGQMNTEAFF | TGTGCCAGCAGCTGGGGACAGATGAACACTGAAGCTTTCTTT | TRBJ1-1 | many | TRBD1 | TRBV7-8
CASSLKTGGATGELFF | TGCGCCAGCAGCCTAAAAACCGGGGGGGCAACCGGGGAGCTGTTTTTT | TRBJ2-2 | . | TRBD2 | TRBV5-1
CASSFLRRDNQPQHF | TGTGCCAGCAGTTTCTTACGTCGGGACAATCAGCCCCAGCATTTT | TRBJ1-5 | . | . | TRBV28